This T cell receptor (beta chain) was sequenced in a study of T cell responses to AZD1222 COVID-19 vaccine. Findings and caveats of the study: Only a handful of AZD1222 recipients, more than five in all, had baseline seropositivity.

This CDR3 has 12 residues. Between the trimmed V and J ends, which lost 6 bases and 2 bases, there was a span of 8 bases. Germline CDR1 LGHDT, CDR2 YNNKEL (reference sequence). The data were produced by immunoSEQ multiplex PCR, yet TCRdb's version contains in-frame clones alone and is incomplete. The sample has some 190,000 clones; just over 85% are singletons. Remarks on this clone: Its target is not known.

This sequence was found in an adult in good health. The chain joins TRBV3-1 (or the pseudogene TRBV3-2) to TRBJ2-7; D uncertain. The sample consisted of peripheral blood, taken on day 0 of AZD1222 vaccination. The chain's CDR3 is CASSSAAYEQYF. DNA of the CDR3: TGTGCCAGCAGTTCCGCTGCCTACGAGCAGTACTTC.